Described below is a single T cell receptor (beta chain) sequence and its context. This sample is part of a study of CD8 T cells in Susac syndrome. TCR beta sequencing was performed on blood CD8+ and CD4+ T cells. TEMRA cells were FACS-enriched, while CD8+ and CD4+ T cells were negatively isolated. CDR3 size: 14 residues. Trimming left V 8 bases short and J 7 bases short, with 18 bases between. Germline values: CDR1 MNHEY, CDR2 SVGEGT. The authors reverse transcribed roughly 0.5 to 1 ug RNA with random hexamers. TCRdb analysed the immunoSEQ multiplex PCR reads with MiXCR anew, one entry per CDR3 protein. The data contain 300,000 or so distinct CDR3 sequences, just over 90% of them singletons.

The sample comprised CD4+ T cells from PBMCs. The clonotype originates from a human donor with multiple sclerosis. The rearrangement joins TRBV6-2 or TRBV6-3 to TRBJ2-1, with TRBD1 as a possible D gene (7 bases). The CDR3 coding sequence is TGTGCCAGCGCTTCGGGGGACAGCAAGAATGAGCAGTTCTTC. Encoded protein: CASASGDSKNEQFF.